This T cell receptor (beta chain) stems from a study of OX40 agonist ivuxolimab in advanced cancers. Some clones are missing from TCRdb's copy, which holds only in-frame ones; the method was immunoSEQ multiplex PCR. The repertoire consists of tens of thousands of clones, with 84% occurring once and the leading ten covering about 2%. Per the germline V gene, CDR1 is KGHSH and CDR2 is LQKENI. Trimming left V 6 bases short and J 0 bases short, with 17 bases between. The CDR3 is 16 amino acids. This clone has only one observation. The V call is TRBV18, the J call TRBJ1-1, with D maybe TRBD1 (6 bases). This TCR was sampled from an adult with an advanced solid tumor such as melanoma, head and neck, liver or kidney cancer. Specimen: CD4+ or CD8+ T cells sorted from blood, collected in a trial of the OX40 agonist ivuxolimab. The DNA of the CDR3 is TGTGCCAGCTCGGCGGTACCAGGGGAGATGAACACTGAAGCTTTCTTT. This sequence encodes CASSAVPGEMNTEAFF.